Below are 24 T cell receptor beta chains sequenced from a single sample in a study of blood T cells in healthy people across ages. With a J-beta primer mix and a sample-barcoded 5' primer, a second PCR ran roughly 6 to 11 cycles. TCRdb ran MiXCR on the 5' RACE reads and lists one entry per CDR3 protein. Here the sample spans some 550,000 distinct CDR3 sequences, around half being singletons. Sequencing was carried out using blood. Receptors were obtained from an elderly man in good health.

This clonotype was seen a few times. V gene TRBV29-1 combines with J gene TRBJ2-1; 8 positions agree with TRBD1. V lost 4 bases to trimming and J lost 3 bases; unmatched junction nucleotides: 8. The germline CDR1 and CDR2 sequences are SQVTM and ANQGSEA. The CDR3 covers 15 residues. The CDR3 DNA is TGCAGCGTTGCCCCCAGGGGGCCCAACTACAATGAGCAGTTCTTC. Translated, it gives CSVAPRGPNYNEQFF.

The chain links TRBV12-3 or TRBV12-4 to TRBJ2-7; TRBD1 might be the D (6 bases). Trimming stripped 4 bases from V and 4 bases from J, with 17 bases between. This CDR3 is 15 amino acids long. The CDR3 sequence is CASSWSSGTKYEQYF. In nucleotides, the CDR3 is TGTGCCAGCAGTTGGAGTTCCGGGACAAAGTACGAGCAGTACTTC.

CDR3 region: CAITSTTGDEGGYTF. CDR3 nucleotides: TGTGCCATCACTAGTACTACAGGGGACGAGGGTGGCTACACCTTC. The gene calls are TRBV10-3 and TRBJ1-2; 7 nucleotides agree with TRBD1. J lost 7 bases, V lost 7 bases, and 15 bases had no gene match. CDR3 size: 15 residues. Germline assignment: CDR1 ENHRY and CDR2 SYGVKD.

This clonotype was seen a handful of times. The rearrangement links TRBV2 to TRBJ2-7, with D hard to call. With 7 bases removed from V and 1 base from J, the gap between germline ends came to 8 bases. This CDR3 comprises 12 residues. CDR1 SNHLY and CDR2 FYNNEI come from the germline V gene. CDR3 loop: CASTRESYEQYF. CDR3 coding DNA: TGTGCCAGCACTAGGGAATCCTACGAGCAGTACTTC.

The chain joins TRBV12-3 or TRBV12-4 to TRBJ2-2, with TRBD1 matching 7 bases. The CDR3 is 15 residues long. V lost 3 bases and J lost 6; bases outside the gene matches: 7. The CDR3 loop reads CASSFVGGMAGELFF. The CDR3 DNA sequence: TGTGCCAGCAGTTTCGTAGGGGGCATGGCCGGGGAGCTGTTTTTT.

The chain is built from TRBV24-1 and TRBJ2-5; perhaps D is TRBD1 or TRBD2 (5 bases each). V gave up 1 base and J gave up 9 bases, with 17 bases separating them. Germline V lookup: CDR1 KGHDR, CDR2 SFDVKD. This CDR3 has 15 residues. The CDR3 nucleotides are TGTGCCACCAGTGATTTCGGACATCCCGGGGTGGCCCAGTACTTC. As protein: CATSDFGHPGVAQYF.

This chain uses TRBV7-6 with TRBJ2-1; 9 bases are a match to TRBD1. The CDR3 sequence is 16 residues long. Germline V CDR1 and CDR2: SGHVS, FNYEAQ. The junction had 10 bases not matched to a gene; V was cut back by 7 bases and J by 3 bases. The CDR3 DNA reads as TGTGCCAGCACATCAACCGGGACAGGGCTCTACAATGAGCAGTTCTTC. Translating gives CASTSTGTGLYNEQFF.

This clonotype has at least ten counts. The CDR3, as DNA: TGTGCCAGCAGAGGGACTAGCGGGAGGGGCGTGGGTCCCAGCACAGATACGCAGTATTTT. Translation: CASRGTSGRGVGPSTDTQYF. The genes are TRBV6-1 and TRBJ2-3, with 16 bases identical to TRBD2. Germline assignment: CDR1 MNHNS and CDR2 SASEGT. Unmatched junction bases numbered 12, after V lost 6 bases and J lost 0 bases. The CDR3 length is 20 residues.

As regards this clonotype: An end of the junction differs from the germline gene, which may be a read error. The rearrangement uses TRBV6-6 and TRBJ1-4; D might be TRBD1 (5 bases). Germline V gene data show CDR1 as MNHNY and CDR2 as SVGAGI (reference sequence). There are 16 residues in the CDR3. CDR3 in amino acids: CASRYYETAPNEKLFF. The CDR3 nucleotides are TGTGCCAGCAGGTACTATGAGACAGCGCCGAATGAGAAACTGTTTTTT.

The V call is TRBV20-1, the J call TRBJ2-1; perhaps TRBD1 as D (6 bases). Trimming cost V 1 base and J 10 bases, with 17 bases left between them. There are 14 residues in the CDR3. Germline V gene data show CDR1 as DFQATT and CDR2 as SNEGSKA (reference sequence). The CDR3 coding sequence is TGCAGTGCTAGAGTCCGGCTTAGAGGGGGAGAGCAGTTCTTC. Residues: CSARVRLRGGEQFF.

This clonotype was found a few times. A much larger clone sits a single nucleotide away, making a read error possible. The chain employs TRBV6-5 and TRBJ2-7; no clear D gene. Germline CDR1 and CDR2: MNHEY and SVGAGI. This CDR3 is 13 amino acids long. V dropped 5 bases and J dropped 6 bases, with 14 bases sitting between them. The CDR3 spells CASSRPATLEQYF. In nucleotides, the CDR3 is TGTGCCAGCAGTCGCCCGGCGACTCTCGAGCAGTACTTC.

This clonotype has ten or more counts. CDR3 nucleotide sequence: TGTGCCAGCAGTTCCAGGACAGAGGGGGGAGCTTTCTTT. Translation gives CASSSRTEGGAFF. The chain recombines TRBV6-6 with TRBJ1-1; a possible D gene is TRBD1 (6 bases). CDR3 length equals 13 residues. Trimming took off 4 bases at V and 10 bases at J, with 16 bases between the two ends. Per germline, CDR1 MNHNY and CDR2 SVGAGI (reference sequence).

Here the CDR3 reads CSAMGTGANVLTF. DNA for the CDR3: TGCAGTGCTATGGGTACCGGGGCCAACGTCCTGACTTTC. The chain has TRBV20-1 and TRBJ2-6, with D hard to call. CDR1 is DFQATT and CDR2 is SNEGSKA in the germline V gene (reference sequence). The germline V and J ends were trimmed by 4 bases and 4 bases, with 8 bases remaining between them. This CDR3 is 13 amino acids long.

This clonotype was detected many times. This chain joins TRBV6-2 or TRBV6-3 and TRBJ2-1; 12 bases are shared with TRBD2. Germline V gene data show CDR1 as MNHEY and CDR2 as SVGEGT. The CDR3 runs to 15 residues. Trimming cost V 5 bases and J 4 bases; bases outside gene matches: 3. The CDR3: CASSRTSGGYNEQFF. Here the CDR3 DNA reads TGTGCCAGCAGTAGAACTAGCGGGGGGTACAATGAGCAGTTCTTC.

CDR3 nucleotides: TGTGCCAGCAGTGCCCGGACGACCAATACGCAGTATTTT. Translating gives CASSARTTNTQYF. The chain uses TRBV7-2 and TRBJ2-3; D is undetermined. Per germline, CDR1 SGHTA and CDR2 FQGNSA. Trimming shortened V by 6 bases and J by 7 bases, and 14 bases separated the two germline ends. The CDR3 covers 13 residues.

This clonotype was seen ten or more times. V gene TRBV6-1 combines with J gene TRBJ2-1; 13 nucleotides align to TRBD2. CDR1 and CDR2 from the germline V gene are MNHNS and SASEGT. V shed 6 bases, J shed 5 bases, and the junction held 10 bases outside the gene matches. CDR3 length: 17 residues. DNA for the CDR3: TGTGCCAGCAGACCCACTAGCGGGAGGGTCGGGCACAATGAGCAGTTCTTC. It yields the protein CASRPTSGRVGHNEQFF.

The sample holds many counts of this clonotype. The rearrangement uses TRBV7-9 and TRBJ2-3; the D gene is possibly TRBD2 (6 bases). Between the trimmed V and J ends, which lost 2 bases and 1 base, there was a span of 10 bases. CDR1 is SEHNR, CDR2 FQNEAQ, per germline (reference sequence). The length of the CDR3 is 15 residues. The CDR3 nucleotides are TGTGCCAGCAGCTTACGGAGGGCTGGCACAGATACGCAGTATTTT. Amino acids: CASSLRRAGTDTQYF.

The rearrangement links TRBV29-1 to TRBJ1-2, with a possible D match to TRBD1 (5 bases). Trimming took 4 bases from V and 2 from J, leaving 14 bases between them. The germline V gene has CDR1 SQVTM and CDR2 ANQGSEA. The CDR3 covers 14 residues. CDR3 bases: TGCAGCGTTGTTGTTGGGGGGACGAACTATGGCTACACCTTC. This gives the protein CSVVVGGTNYGYTF.

The chain recombines TRBV3-1 with TRBJ1-1; D is possibly TRBD1 (5 bases). Trimming shortened V by 3 bases and J by 7 bases, and 9 bases separated the two germline ends. The CDR3 has 12 residues. Per the germline V gene, CDR1 is LGHDT and CDR2 is YNNKEL (reference sequence). The CDR3 here is CASSHGTFEAFF. CDR3 DNA sequence: TGTGCCAGCAGCCACGGGACGTTTGAAGCTTTCTTT. Complete variable domain (other parts from reference TRBV3-1 and TRBJ1-1): DTAVSQTPKYLVTQMGNDKSIKCEQNLGHDTMYWYKQDSKKFLKIMFSYNNKELIINETVPNRFSPKSPDKAHLNLHINSLELGDSAVYFCASSHGTFEAFFGQGTRLTVV.

The gene calls are TRBV28 and TRBJ2-5; tentatively, D is TRBD1 (6 bases). The CDR3 spans 14 residues. The ends were cut back, 4 bases at V and 3 bases at J, with 12 bases in the middle. Germline assignment: CDR1 MDHEN and CDR2 SYDVKM. CDR3 DNA: TGTGCCAGCAGTTATCGACAGGTGGAAGAGACCCAGTACTTC. Translated: CASSYRQVEETQYF.

This clonotype was recorded a few times. The V call is TRBV12-3 or TRBV12-4, the J call TRBJ2-1, with 7 bases identical to TRBD1. The junction had 10 bases not matched to a gene; V was cut back by 10 bases and J by 4 bases. CDR3 length equals 14 residues. The CDR3 DNA is TGTGCCACCAGAGGGACAGAGAAATACAATGAGCAGTTCTTC. Its translation: CATRGTEKYNEQFF.

This clonotype was counted a few times. The chain has TRBV28 and TRBJ1-4; D is unresolved. CDR3 length: 10 residues. Germline values: CDR1 MDHEN, CDR2 SYDVKM. The ends were cut back, 6 bases at V and 6 bases at J, with 2 bases in the middle. The CDR3 nucleotides are TGTGCCAGCAGGGATGAAAAACTGTTTTTT. Protein sequence: CASRDEKLFF.

The genes are TRBV7-2 and TRBJ2-7; D possibly uses TRBD1 or TRBD2 (6 bases each). The CDR3 totals 14 residues. Germline V CDR1 and CDR2: SGHTA, FQGNSA. V lost 0 bases, J lost 3 bases, and 9 bases lay in between. The CDR3 sequence: CASSLARGLYEQYF. The CDR3 DNA reads TGTGCCAGCAGCTTAGCACGGGGGCTCTACGAGCAGTACTTC.

This clonotype was picked up many times. This chain uses TRBV7-2 with TRBJ2-7, with D unclear. The ends were cut back, 3 bases at V and 5 bases at J, with 5 bases in the middle. The CDR3 is made up of 11 amino acids. The germline gives CDR1 SGHTA, CDR2 FQGNSA. The DNA of the CDR3 is TGTGCCAGCAGCTTCCTCGACGAGCAGTACTTC. This encodes CASSFLDEQYF.